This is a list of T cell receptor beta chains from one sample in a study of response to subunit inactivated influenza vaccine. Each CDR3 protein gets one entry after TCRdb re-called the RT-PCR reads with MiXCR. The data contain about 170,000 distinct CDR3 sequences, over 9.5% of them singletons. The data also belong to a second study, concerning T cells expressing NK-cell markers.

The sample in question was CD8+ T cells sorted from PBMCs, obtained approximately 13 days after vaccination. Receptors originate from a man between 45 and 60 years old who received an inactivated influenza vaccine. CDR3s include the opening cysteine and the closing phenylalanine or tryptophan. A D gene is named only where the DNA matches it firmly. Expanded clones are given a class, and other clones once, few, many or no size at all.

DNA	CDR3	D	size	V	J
TGTGCCAGCAGTGGTTCCGGTTACAATGAGCAGTTCTTC	CASSGSGYNEQFF	-	-	TRBV2	TRBJ2-1
TGTGCCTGGAGCCTTTACTGGGCGGGGAAGGCTGAAGCTTTCTTT	CAWSLYWAGKAEAFF	-	few	TRBV30	TRBJ1-1
TGTGCCAGCAGCCAAGATTTGGGACAATGGATGGATACGCAGTATTTT	CASSQDLGQWMDTQYF	-	-	TRBV3-1	TRBJ2-3
TGTGCCAGCAGCATATCCGGGACGGTGAACACTGAAGCTTTCTTT	CASSISGTVNTEAFF	-	many	TRBV9	TRBJ1-1
TGTGCCAGCAGCCCGCATGCGGGAGTGGCCTACGAGCAGTACTTC	CASSPHAGVAYEQYF	TRBD2	few	TRBV28	TRBJ2-7
TGCGCCAGCAGCTTGGTAGGAGGCGACTACGAGCAGTACTTC	CASSLVGGDYEQYF	-	-	TRBV5-1	TRBJ2-7
TGTGCCAGCAGGTCTAGCGGGAGGTTTAACAATGAGCAGTTCTTC	CASRSSGRFNNEQFF	TRBD2	-	TRBV7-3	TRBJ2-1
TGTGCCAGCAGTCCGGGGACAGTCTTTAGTGAAAAACTGTTTTTT	CASSPGTVFSEKLFF	TRBD1	few	TRBV12-3/TRBV12-4	TRBJ1-4
TGTGCCAGCAGCCCGGGACCGCAATATAGCAATCAGCCCCAGCATTTT	CASSPGPQYSNQPQHF	-	few	TRBV7-6	TRBJ1-5
TGCAGTGCCTTGGACAGGGGTTGGAGCAATCAGCCCCAGCATTTT	CSALDRGWSNQPQHF	TRBD1	-	TRBV20-1	TRBJ1-5
TGCGCCAGCAGCCAAGATGGACCCACGGGGACTGAAGCTTTCTTT	CASSQDGPTGTEAFF	-	-	TRBV4-3	TRBJ1-1
TGTGCCAGCAGTTTATCGGCAGGGGGGTCCTACGAGCAGTACTTC	CASSLSAGGSYEQYF	-	-	TRBV27	TRBJ2-7
TGTGCCAGTAGCCCGGACAGCCTTTATAGCAATCAGCCCCAGCATTTT	CASSPDSLYSNQPQHF	-	-	TRBV19	TRBJ1-5
TGTGCCAGCAGTACCCCAACAGGGTTGGGGGAGCAGTACTTC	CASSTPTGLGEQYF	-	few	TRBV2	TRBJ2-7
TGTGCCAGCAGCCAAGAAGTCTCATTTAATGAAAAACTGTTTTTT	CASSQEVSFNEKLFF	-	-	TRBV3-1	TRBJ1-4
TGCGCCAGCAGCCAAGTTTGGACGACCTCCCAGGATGCCAAAAACATTCAGTACTTC	CASSQVWTTSQDAKNIQYF	-	many	TRBV4-3	TRBJ2-4
TGTGCCAGCAGTTCAGGGGCAGGGGACTACGAGCAGTACTTC	CASSSGAGDYEQYF	-	many	TRBV27	TRBJ2-7
TGCGCCAGCAGCCAAGAGGCTAGCGGATACAATGAGCAGTTCTTC	CASSQEASGYNEQFF	TRBD2	many	TRBV4-3	TRBJ2-1
TGTGCCAGCAGTGAGCGCCTCGCGGGGTACGAGCAGTACTTC	CASSERLAGYEQYF	-	few	TRBV25-1	TRBJ2-7
TGTGCCAGCAGCCTCCAGGGTCTCGAGCAGTACTTC	CASSLQGLEQYF	-	few	TRBV7-9	TRBJ2-7
TGTGCCAGCAACTGGACCCCGCGGGCAGATACGCAGTATTTT	CASNWTPRADTQYF	-	many	TRBV27	TRBJ2-3
TGTGCCAGCAGTCGCTGGGGTTACGAGCAGTACTTC	CASSRWGYEQYF	-	few	TRBV28	TRBJ2-7
TGCGCCAGCAGTGAAGGCGGGGGAGCCTCCTATAATTCACCCCTCCACTTT	CASSEGGGASYNSPLHF	-	once	TRBV10-2	TRBJ1-6
TGTGCCAGCAGTTTATGGCGGGGGGACTACGAGCAGTACTTC	CASSLWRGDYEQYF	TRBD2	-	TRBV28	TRBJ2-7
TGCGCCAGCAGCCAAGATCTTGGGAATCCCACAGATACGCAGTATTTT	CASSQDLGNPTDTQYF	-	few	TRBV4-3	TRBJ2-3
TGTGCCATCATGGCAGGACAGGGAATATCCTACAATGAGCAGTTCTTC	CAIMAGQGISYNEQFF	TRBD1	few	TRBV10-3	TRBJ2-1
TGTGCCAGTAACGTCTACCATGAACAAGAGACCCAGTACTTC	CASNVYHEQETQYF	-	few	TRBV19	TRBJ2-5
TGTGCCAGCAGTACCCCGGGACTAGCGGGGGAGTATATTGATACGCAGTATTTT	CASSTPGLAGEYIDTQYF	TRBD2	-	TRBV6-1	TRBJ2-3
TGTGCCACCAGCGGACGGGGCTACAATGAGCAGTTCTTC	CATSGRGYNEQFF	-	many	TRBV15	TRBJ2-1
TGTGCCAGCAGTTTATGGTACGAGGGTAGCTCCTATAATTCACCCCTCCACTTT	CASSLWYEGSSYNSPLHF	-	few	TRBV28	TRBJ1-6
TGTGCCAGCAGCGCAGGACGACAGGGGAACCACGAGCAGTACTTC	CASSAGRQGNHEQYF	TRBD1	few	TRBV9	TRBJ2-7
TGTGCCAGCAGCCCTGTGGACAGACTAGACACTGAAGCTTTCTTT	CASSPVDRLDTEAFF	-	many	TRBV3-1	TRBJ1-1
TGCGCCAGCAGCTTGGGACAGGGTCTTGAAGCTTTCTTT	CASSLGQGLEAFF	TRBD1	-	TRBV5-1	TRBJ1-1
TGTGCCAGCAGCTTGTCGGTCGGATCTGATACGCAGTATTTT	CASSLSVGSDTQYF	-	-	TRBV5-6	TRBJ2-3
TGTGCCATCAGTGAGGCAGCGGGATACTACGAGCAGTACTTC	CAISEAAGYYEQYF	TRBD2	-	TRBV10-3	TRBJ2-7
TGTGCCAGCAGCCTAGAGAGAGGCGCAGATACGCAGTATTTT	CASSLERGADTQYF	-	many	TRBV7-9	TRBJ2-3
TGTGCCAGCAGTTGGACTAGCAATGAGCAGTTCTTC	CASSWTSNEQFF	TRBD2	-	TRBV12-3/TRBV12-4	TRBJ2-1
TGTGCCAGCAGCGGCCTAAGGGCGGGAAGCACAGATACGCAGTATTTT	CASSGLRAGSTDTQYF	-	many	TRBV9	TRBJ2-3